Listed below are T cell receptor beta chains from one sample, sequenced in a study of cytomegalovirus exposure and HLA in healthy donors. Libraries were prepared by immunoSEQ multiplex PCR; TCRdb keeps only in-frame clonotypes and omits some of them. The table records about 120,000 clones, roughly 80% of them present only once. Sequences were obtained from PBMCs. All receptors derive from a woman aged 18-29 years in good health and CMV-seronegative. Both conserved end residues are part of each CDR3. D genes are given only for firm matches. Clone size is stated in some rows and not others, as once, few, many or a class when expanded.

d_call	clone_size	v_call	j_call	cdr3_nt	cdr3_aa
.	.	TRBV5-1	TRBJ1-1	TGCGCCAGCAGCTTAAACAGGGTAGGGATGAACACTGAAGCTTTCTTT	CASSLNRVGMNTEAFF
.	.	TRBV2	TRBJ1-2	TGTGCCAGCAGTGAACGTGGGCAGCAAACTAACTATGGCTACACCTTC	CASSERGQQTNYGYTF
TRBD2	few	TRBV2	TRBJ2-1	TGTGCCAGCAGGGAACTAGCGGGCCATTACAATGAGCAGTTCTTC	CASRELAGHYNEQFF
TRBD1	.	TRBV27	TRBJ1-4	TGTGCCAGCAGTCCTACCGGGACAGGTGGGGAAAAACTGTTTTTT	CASSPTGTGGEKLFF
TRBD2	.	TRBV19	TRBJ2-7	TGTGCCAGTAGTATAGGACTAGCCTACGGGCAGTACTTC	CASSIGLAYGQYF
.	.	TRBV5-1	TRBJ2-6	TGCGCCAGCAGCCCTCAGAGGTCTGGGGCCAACGTCCTGACTTTC	CASSPQRSGANVLTF
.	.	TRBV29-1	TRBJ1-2	TGCAGCGTGCAGGGGCGAGCTAACTATGGCTACACCTTC	CSVQGRANYGYTF
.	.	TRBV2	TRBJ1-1	TGTGCCAGCAGTGAAGAAAACATGTCGGGCACTGAAGCTTTCTTT	CASSEENMSGTEAFF
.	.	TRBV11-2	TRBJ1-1	TGTGCCAGCAGCGTACGCAGGAAATACGACACTGAAGCTTTCTTT	CASSVRRKYDTEAFF
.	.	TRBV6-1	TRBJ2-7	TGTGCCAGCAGTGAAGAAGCCGTAAGCTCCTACGAGCAGTACTTC	CASSEEAVSSYEQYF
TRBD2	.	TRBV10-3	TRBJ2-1	TGTGCCATCAGTGATCCGGCCAGACTAGCGGGAGGGCCCGGCTCCTACAATGAGCAGTTCTTC	CAISDPARLAGGPGSYNEQFF
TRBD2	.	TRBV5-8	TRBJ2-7	TGTGCCAGCAGCTTGGGAGCGGGGGTCCCACGGGAAGAGCAGTACTTC	CASSLGAGVPREEQYF
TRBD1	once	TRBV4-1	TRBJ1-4	TGCGCCAGCAGCCAACCGGGACAGAGTGAAAAACTGTTTTTT	CASSQPGQSEKLFF
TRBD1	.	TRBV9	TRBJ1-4	TGTGCCAGCGGGCGGGACAGTAATGAAAAACTGTTTTTT	CASGRDSNEKLFF
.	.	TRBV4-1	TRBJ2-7	TGCGCCAGCAGCCACGCCTTGGAGGACTACGAGCAGTACTTC	CASSHALEDYEQYF
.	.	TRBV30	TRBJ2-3	TGTGCCTGGAGTCCATGGGCGGGACAGCCAGGGACAGATACGCAGTATTTT	CAWSPWAGQPGTDTQYF
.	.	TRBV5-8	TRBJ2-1	TGTGCCAGCAGCAAACTAGAAGTTGAGCAGTTCTTC	CASSKLEVEQFF
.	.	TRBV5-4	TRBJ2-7	TGTGCCAGCAGCTTGGGGACTTCCCCCTACGAGCAGTACTTC	CASSLGTSPYEQYF
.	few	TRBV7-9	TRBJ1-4	TGTGCCAGCAGCTCAAGATACACCGTGGGAGATGAAAAACTGTTTTTT	CASSSRYTVGDEKLFF
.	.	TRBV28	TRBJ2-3	TGTGCCAGCAGTTTCTCTAGTAAGGATACGCAGTATTTT	CASSFSSKDTQYF
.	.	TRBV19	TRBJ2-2	TGTGCCAGTAGTCCCCACGGGACAGAGCTGTTTTTT	CASSPHGTELFF
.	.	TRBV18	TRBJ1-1	TGTGCCAGCTCACCACAGGGAGGGGATGCTGAAGCTTTCTTT	CASSPQGGDAEAFF
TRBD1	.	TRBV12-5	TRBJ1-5	TGTGCTAGTGGTACGTACAGGGGGCGCTTCCCTTTTAGCAATCAGCCCCAGCATTTT	CASGTYRGRFPFSNQPQHF
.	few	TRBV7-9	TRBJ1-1	TGTGCCAGCACCGTCTGGGGGGGCACTGAAGCTTTCTTT	CASTVWGGTEAFF
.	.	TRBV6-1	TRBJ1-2	TGTGCCAGCAGTCTCGCCGGACAGACTTTCGTCTTC	CASSLAGQTFVF
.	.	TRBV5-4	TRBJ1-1	TGTGCCAGCAGGTCCGGGACAACGAACACTGAAGCTTTCTTT	CASRSGTTNTEAFF
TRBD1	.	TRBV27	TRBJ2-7	TGTGCCAGCAGTTCCCTCGGGACAGGGGGTTACGAGCAGTACTTC	CASSSLGTGGYEQYF
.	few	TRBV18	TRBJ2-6	TGTGCCAGCTCACCCCTCAAGTCAGGGTCTGGGGCCAACGTCCTGACTTTC	CASSPLKSGSGANVLTF
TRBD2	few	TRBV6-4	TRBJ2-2	TGTGCCAGCAGTGTTAGCGGGACCGGGGAGCTGTTTTTT	CASSVSGTGELFF
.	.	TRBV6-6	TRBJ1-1	TGTGCCAGCGGACATCTGAACACTGAAGCTTTCTTT	CASGHLNTEAFF
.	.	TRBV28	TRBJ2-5	TGTGCCAGCAGTACGCGACACAGGGCTGGAGAGACCCAGTACTTC	CASSTRHRAGETQYF
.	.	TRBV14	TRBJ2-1	TGTGCCAGCAGCCCAGGTGTCCGCCCAAACAATGAGCAGTTCTTC	CASSPGVRPNNEQFF
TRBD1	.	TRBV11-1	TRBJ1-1	TGTGCCAGCAGCCCAACACAGGGGCCCGACACTGAAGCTTTCTTT	CASSPTQGPDTEAFF
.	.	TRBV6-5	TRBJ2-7	TGTGCCAGCACCGTAGCGGAGTCGGCCTACGAGCAGTACTTC	CASTVAESAYEQYF